The clone carrying this T cell receptor beta chain has only one observation. The CDR3 has 16 residues. Germline V gene data show CDR1 as SGHVS and CDR2 as FNYEAQ. Trimming took 5 bases from V and 3 from J; bases not matched to a gene: 7. Sequencing was performed with immunoSEQ multiplex PCR; in TCRdb, only in-frame clones are kept and a portion is missing. The sample yields over 85,000 clones, almost 97% seen once. This sample is drawn from a study of technical replicates of blood from four donors. The rearrangement links TRBV7-6 to TRBJ2-3, with TRBD2 identical over 11 bases. The sample comprised T cells isolated from PBMCs. This clonotype was sampled from a human donor in good health. This CDR3 is CASSQPLAGGTDTQYF. For the CDR3, the DNA is TGTGCCAGCAGCCAACCCCTAGCGGGAGGTACAGATACGCAGTATTTT.